Listed here is a single T cell receptor beta chain. This sample is part of a study of technical replicates of blood from a few donors. Sequencing used immunoSEQ multiplex PCR; TCRdb keeps in-frame clones, though not all of them. The sample includes roughly 93,000 clones, approximately 95% of them seen just once. The sample was T cells isolated from PBMCs. This sequence originates from a human donor in good health.

CDR3 nucleotide sequence: TGTGCCAGCAGCTTGGTCAGGACAGGGGACTATGGCTACACCTTC. Translation: CASSLVRTGDYGYTF. V is TRBV13 and J is TRBJ1-2; the match to TRBD1 covers 9 bases. Germline V gene sequence: CDR1 PRHDT, CDR2 FYEKMQ (reference sequence). The junction had 5 bases not matched to a gene; V was cut back by 3 bases and J by 3 bases. This CDR3 has 15 residues.